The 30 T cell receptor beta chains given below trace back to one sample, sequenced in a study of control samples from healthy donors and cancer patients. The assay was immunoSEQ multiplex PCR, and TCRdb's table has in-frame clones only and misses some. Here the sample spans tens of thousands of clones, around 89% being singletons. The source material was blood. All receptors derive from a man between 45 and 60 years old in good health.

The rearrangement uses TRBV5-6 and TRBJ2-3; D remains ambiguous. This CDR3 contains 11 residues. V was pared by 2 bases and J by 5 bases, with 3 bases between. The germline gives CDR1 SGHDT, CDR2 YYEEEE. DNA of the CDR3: TGTGCCAGCAGCTTCCAAGATACGCAGTATTTT. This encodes CASSFQDTQYF.

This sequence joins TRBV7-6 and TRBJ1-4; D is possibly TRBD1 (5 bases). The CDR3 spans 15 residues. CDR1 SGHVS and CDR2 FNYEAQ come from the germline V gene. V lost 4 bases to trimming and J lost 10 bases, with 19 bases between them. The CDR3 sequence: CASSSSDRDWGKLFF. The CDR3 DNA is TGTGCCAGCAGCTCTTCCGACAGAGATTGGGGAAAACTGTTTTTT. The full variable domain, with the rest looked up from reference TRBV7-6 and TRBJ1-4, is GAGVSQSPRYKVTKRGQDVALRCDPISGHVSLYWYRQALGQGPEFLTYFNYEAQQDKSGLPNDRFSAERPEGSISTLTIQRTEQRDSAMYRCASSSSDRDWGKLFFGSGTQLSVL.

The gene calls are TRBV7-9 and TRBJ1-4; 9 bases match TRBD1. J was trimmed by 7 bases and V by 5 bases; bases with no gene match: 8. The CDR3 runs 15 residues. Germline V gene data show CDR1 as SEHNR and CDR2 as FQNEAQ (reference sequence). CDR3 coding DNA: TGTGCCAGCAGCCCTACAGGGGGCGGCTCTGAAAAACTGTTTTTT. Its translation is CASSPTGGGSEKLFF. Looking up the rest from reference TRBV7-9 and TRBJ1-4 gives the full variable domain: DTGVSQNPRHKITKRGQNVTFRCDPISEHNRLYWYRQTLGQGPEFLTYFQNEAQLEKSRLLSDRFSAERPKGSFSTLEIQRTEQGDSAMYLCASSPTGGGSEKLFFGSGTQLSVL.

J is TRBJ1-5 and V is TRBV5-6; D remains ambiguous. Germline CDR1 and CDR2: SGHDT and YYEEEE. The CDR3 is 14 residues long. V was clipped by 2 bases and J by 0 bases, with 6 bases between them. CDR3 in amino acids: CASSLFFSNQPQHF. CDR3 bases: TGTGCCAGCAGCTTATTTTTTAGCAATCAGCCCCAGCATTTT.

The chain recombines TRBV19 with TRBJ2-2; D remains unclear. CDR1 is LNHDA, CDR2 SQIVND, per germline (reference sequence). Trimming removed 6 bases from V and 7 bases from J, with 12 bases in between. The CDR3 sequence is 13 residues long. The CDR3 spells CASSSLGDGELFF. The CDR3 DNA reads TGTGCCAGTAGCTCGCTGGGCGACGGGGAGCTGTTTTTT.

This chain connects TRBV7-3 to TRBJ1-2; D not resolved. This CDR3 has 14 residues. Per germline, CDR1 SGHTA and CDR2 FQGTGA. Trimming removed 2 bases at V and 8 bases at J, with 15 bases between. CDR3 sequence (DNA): TGTGCCAGCAGCTTAGGTCGCCAGGCGGTGGGCTACACCTTC. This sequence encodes CASSLGRQAVGYTF.

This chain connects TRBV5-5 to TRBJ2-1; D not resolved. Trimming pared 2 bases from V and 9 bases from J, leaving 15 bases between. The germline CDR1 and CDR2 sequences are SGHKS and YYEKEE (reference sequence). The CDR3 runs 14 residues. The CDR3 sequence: CASSFSQFSAEQFF. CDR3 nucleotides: TGTGCCAGCAGCTTCTCCCAGTTTTCCGCTGAGCAGTTCTTC. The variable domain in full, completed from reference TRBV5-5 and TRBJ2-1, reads DAGVTQSPTHLIKTRGQQVTLRCSPISGHKSVSWYQQVLGQGPQFIFQYYEKEERGRGNFPDRFSARQFPNYSSELNVNALLLGDSALYLCASSFSQFSAEQFFGPGTRLTVL.

The CDR3 is CASSLALEGGRNYGYTF. In DNA, the CDR3 is TGTGCCAGCAGCTTGGCCCTCGAGGGGGGAAGAAACTATGGCTACACCTTC. The V and J genes are TRBV5-4 and TRBJ1-2; TRBD1 might be the D (6 bases). The V gene lost 0 bases and the J gene lost 2 bases, with 17 bases spanning the gap. The CDR3 covers 17 residues. Per the germline V gene, CDR1 is SGHNT and CDR2 is YYREEE (reference sequence).

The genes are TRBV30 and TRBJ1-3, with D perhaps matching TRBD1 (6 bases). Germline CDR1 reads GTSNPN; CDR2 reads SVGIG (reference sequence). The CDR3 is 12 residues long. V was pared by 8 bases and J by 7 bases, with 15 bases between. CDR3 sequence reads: CAGGAGVNTIYF. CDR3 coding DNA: TGTGCCGGGGGGGCCGGGGTGAACACCATATATTTT. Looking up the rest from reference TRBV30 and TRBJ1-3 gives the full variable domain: SQTIHQWPATLVQPVGSPLSLECTVEGTSNPNLYWYRQAAGRGLQLLFYSVGIGQISSEVPQNLSASRPQDRQFILSSKKLLLSDSGFYLCAGGAGVNTIYFGEGSWLTVV.

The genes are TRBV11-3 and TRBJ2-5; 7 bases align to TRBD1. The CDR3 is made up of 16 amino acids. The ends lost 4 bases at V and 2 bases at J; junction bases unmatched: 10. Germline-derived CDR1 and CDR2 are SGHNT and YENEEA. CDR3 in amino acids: CASSSGGQLFQETQYF. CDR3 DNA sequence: TGTGCCAGCAGCTCAGGGGGACAGCTTTTTCAAGAGACCCAGTACTTC.

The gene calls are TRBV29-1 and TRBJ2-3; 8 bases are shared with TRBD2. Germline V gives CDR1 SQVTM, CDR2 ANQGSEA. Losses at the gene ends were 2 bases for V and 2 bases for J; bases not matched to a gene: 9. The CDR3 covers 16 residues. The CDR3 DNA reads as TGCAGCGTTGAATGGTGGGCAGCGGGGGACACAGATACGCAGTATTTT. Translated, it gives CSVEWWAAGDTDTQYF.

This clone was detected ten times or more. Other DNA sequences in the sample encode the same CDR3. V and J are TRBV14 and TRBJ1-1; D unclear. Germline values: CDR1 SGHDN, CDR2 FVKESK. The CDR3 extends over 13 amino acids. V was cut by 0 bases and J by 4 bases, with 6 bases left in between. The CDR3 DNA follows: TGTGCCAGCAGCCAAGAGAGCTCCACTGAAGCTTTCTTT. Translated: CASSQESSTEAFF. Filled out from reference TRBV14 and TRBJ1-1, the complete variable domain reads EAGVTQFPSHSVIEKGQTVTLRCDPISGHDNLYWYRRVMGKEIKFLLHFVKESKQDESGMPNNRFLAERTGGTYSTLKVQPAELEDSGVYFCASSQESSTEAFFGQGTRLTVV.

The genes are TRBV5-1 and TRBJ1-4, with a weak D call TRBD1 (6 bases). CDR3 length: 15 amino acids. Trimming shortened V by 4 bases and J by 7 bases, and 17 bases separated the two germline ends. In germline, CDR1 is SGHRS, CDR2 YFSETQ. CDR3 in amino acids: CASSDQGGGTEKLFF. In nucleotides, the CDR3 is TGCGCCAGCAGCGACCAGGGAGGGGGTACTGAAAAACTGTTTTTT. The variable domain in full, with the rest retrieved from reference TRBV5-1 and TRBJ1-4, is KAGVTQTPRYLIKTRGQQVTLSCSPISGHRSVSWYQQTPGQGLQFLFEYFSETQRNKGNFPGRFSGRQFSNSRSEMNVSTLELGDSALYLCASSDQGGGTEKLFFGSGTQLSVL.

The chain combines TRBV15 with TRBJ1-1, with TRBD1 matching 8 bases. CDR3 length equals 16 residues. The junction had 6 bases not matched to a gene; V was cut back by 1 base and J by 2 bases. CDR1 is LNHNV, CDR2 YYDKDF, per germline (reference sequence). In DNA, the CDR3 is TGTGCCACCAGCAGAGGCCGACAGGGGTTTAACACTGAAGCTTTCTTT. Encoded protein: CATSRGRQGFNTEAFF. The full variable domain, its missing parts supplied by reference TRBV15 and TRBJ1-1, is DAMVIQNPRYQVTQFGKPVTLSCSQTLNHNVMYWYQQKSSQAPKLLFHYYDKDFNNEADTPDNFQSRRPNTSFCFLDIRSPGLGDTAMYLCATSRGRQGFNTEAFFGQGTRLTVV.

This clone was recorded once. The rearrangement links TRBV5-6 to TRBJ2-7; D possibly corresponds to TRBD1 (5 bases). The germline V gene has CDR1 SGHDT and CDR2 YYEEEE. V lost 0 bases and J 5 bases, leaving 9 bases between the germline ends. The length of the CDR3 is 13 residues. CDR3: CASSLVQGHEQYF. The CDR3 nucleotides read TGTGCCAGCAGCTTGGTTCAGGGCCACGAGCAGTACTTC.

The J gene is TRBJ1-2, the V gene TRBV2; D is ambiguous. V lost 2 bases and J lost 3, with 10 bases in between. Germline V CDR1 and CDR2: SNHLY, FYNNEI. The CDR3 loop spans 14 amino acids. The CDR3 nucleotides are TGTGCCAGCAGTGAAACTCGGGGTTACTATGGCTACACCTTC. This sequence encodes CASSETRGYYGYTF.

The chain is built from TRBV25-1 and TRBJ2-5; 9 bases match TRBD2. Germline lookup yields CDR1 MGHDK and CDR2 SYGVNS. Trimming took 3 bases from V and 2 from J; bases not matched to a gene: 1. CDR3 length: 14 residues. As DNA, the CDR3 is TGTGCCAGCAGTGAGGCGGGGGGGCAAGAGACCCAGTACTTC. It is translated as CASSEAGGQETQYF.

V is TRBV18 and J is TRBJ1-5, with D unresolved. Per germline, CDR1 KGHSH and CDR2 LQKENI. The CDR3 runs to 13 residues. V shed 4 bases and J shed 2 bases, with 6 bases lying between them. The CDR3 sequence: CASSRVGNQPQHF. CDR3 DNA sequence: TGTGCCAGCTCACGGGTAGGCAATCAGCCCCAGCATTTT.

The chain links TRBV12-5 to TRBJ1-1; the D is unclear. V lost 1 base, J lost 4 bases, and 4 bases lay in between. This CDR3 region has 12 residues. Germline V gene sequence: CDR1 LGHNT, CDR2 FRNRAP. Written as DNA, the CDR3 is TGTGCTAGTGGTTTGGGGGTCACTGAAGCTTTCTTT. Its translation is CASGLGVTEAFF.

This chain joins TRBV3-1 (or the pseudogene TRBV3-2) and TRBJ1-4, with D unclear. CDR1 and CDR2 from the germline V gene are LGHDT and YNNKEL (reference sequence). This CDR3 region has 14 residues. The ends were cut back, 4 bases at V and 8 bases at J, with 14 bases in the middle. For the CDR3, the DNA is TGTGCCAGCAGCCCCACCGGGCTTCGGGAAAAACTGTTTTTT. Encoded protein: CASSPTGLREKLFF.

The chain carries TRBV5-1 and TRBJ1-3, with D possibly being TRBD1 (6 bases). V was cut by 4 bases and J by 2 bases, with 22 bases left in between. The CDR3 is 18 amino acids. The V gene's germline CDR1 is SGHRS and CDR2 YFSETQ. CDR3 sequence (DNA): TGCGCCAGCAGCCTCCTCGACAAGGGGGTTTTGGCTGGAAACACCATATATTTT. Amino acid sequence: CASSLLDKGVLAGNTIYF.

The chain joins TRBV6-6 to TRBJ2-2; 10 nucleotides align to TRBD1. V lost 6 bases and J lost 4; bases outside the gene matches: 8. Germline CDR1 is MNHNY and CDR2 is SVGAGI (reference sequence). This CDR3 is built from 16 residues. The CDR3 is CASSPTWTGGTGELFF. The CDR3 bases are TGTGCCAGCAGCCCAACATGGACAGGGGGCACCGGGGAGCTGTTTTTT.

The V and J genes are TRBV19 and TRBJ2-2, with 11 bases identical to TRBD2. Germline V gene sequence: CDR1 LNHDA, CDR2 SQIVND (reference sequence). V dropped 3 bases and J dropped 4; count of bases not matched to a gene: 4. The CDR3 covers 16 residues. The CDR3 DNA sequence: TGTGCCAGTAGTATCGGTAGCGGGGGGGGCACCGGGGAGCTGTTTTTT. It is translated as CASSIGSGGGTGELFF.

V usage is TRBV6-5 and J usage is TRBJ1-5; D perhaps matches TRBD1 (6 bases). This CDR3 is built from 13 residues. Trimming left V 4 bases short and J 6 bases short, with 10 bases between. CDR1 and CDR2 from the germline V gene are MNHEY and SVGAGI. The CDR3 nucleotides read TGTGCCAGCAGTTGGTCAGGGGTTCAGCCCCAGCATTTT. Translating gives CASSWSGVQPQHF.

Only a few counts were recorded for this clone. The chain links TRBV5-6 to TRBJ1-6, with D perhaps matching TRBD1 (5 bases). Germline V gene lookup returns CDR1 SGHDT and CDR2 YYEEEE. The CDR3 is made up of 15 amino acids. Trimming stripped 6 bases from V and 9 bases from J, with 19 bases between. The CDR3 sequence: CASNLFGEGVSPLHF. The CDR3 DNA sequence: TGTGCCAGCAACCTCTTCGGGGAAGGGGTTTCACCCCTCCACTTT.

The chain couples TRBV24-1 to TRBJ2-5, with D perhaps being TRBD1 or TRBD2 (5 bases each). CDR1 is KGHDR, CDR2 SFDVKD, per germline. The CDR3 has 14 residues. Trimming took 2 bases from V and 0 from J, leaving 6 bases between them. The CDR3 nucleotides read TGTGCCACCAGTGATTGGGGGTACCAAGAGACCCAGTACTTC. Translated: CATSDWGYQETQYF.

The CDR3 DNA sequence: TGTGCCAGTACCCCCTTTTTGCGAGGGGGTTACGGCTACACCTTC. This sequence encodes CASTPFLRGGYGYTF. This chain joins TRBV19 and TRBJ1-2; perhaps TRBD1 as D (6 bases). The CDR3 contains 15 residues. In germline, CDR1 is LNHDA, CDR2 SQIVND (reference sequence). Trimming took off 7 bases at V and 8 bases at J, with 23 bases between the two ends.

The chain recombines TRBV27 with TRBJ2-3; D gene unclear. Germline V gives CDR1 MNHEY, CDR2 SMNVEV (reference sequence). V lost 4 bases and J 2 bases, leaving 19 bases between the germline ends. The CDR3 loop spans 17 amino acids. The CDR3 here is CASSSKGYGVLTDTQYF. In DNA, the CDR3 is TGTGCCAGCAGTTCTAAAGGGTATGGTGTCCTCACAGATACGCAGTATTTT.

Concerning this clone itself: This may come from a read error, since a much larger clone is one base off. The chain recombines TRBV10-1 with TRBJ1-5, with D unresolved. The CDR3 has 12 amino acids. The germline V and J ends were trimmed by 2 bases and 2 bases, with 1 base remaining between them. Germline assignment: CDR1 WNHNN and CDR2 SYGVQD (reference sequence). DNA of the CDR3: TGCGCCAGCAGTGAGGGCAATCAGCCCCAGCATTTT. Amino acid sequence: CASSEGNQPQHF.

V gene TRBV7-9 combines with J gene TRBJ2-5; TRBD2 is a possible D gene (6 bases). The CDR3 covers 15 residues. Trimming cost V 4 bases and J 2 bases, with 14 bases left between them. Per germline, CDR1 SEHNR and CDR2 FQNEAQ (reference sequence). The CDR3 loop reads CASSSWGDGQETQYF. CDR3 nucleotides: TGTGCCAGCAGCTCATGGGGGGACGGACAAGAGACCCAGTACTTC.